A selection of T cell receptor beta chains follows, all from one sample in a study of blood T cell repertoires in COVID-19. TCRdb keeps only in-frame clones here, not all; method: immunoSEQ multiplex PCR. The table lists about 82,000 clones, about four fifths of them singletons. Sample: peripheral blood. These receptors came from a man older than 75 with acute or convalescent COVID-19. Both conserved end residues are part of each CDR3. A D gene is named only where the DNA matches it firmly. Clone size is shown for a subset of rows, as once, few, many or a class of expanded clone.

D gene,V gene,clone size,J gene,CDR3 DNA,CDR3 protein
TRBD1,TRBV7-9,.,TRBJ1-6,TGTGCCAGCAGCCCCGCAGGGGGGTATTCACCCCTCCACTTT,CASSPAGGYSPLHF
TRBD1,TRBV18,.,TRBJ2-4,TGTGCCAGCTCACCCCCGGCACAGGGGGCCAAAAACATTCAGTACTTC,CASSPPAQGAKNIQYF
TRBD1,TRBV5-6,.,TRBJ1-1,TGTGCCAGCAGTAAAAGGACAGGGATGAACACTGAAGCTTTCTTT,CASSKRTGMNTEAFF
.,TRBV5-4,.,TRBJ1-1,TGTGCCAGCAGCTTGTGGCAGGGCACTGAAGCTTTCTTT,CASSLWQGTEAFF
.,TRBV30,.,TRBJ1-1,TGTGCCTGGAGTGACCTTAGGAGATCTGAAGCTTTCTTT,CAWSDLRRSEAFF
.,TRBV4-2,.,TRBJ1-6,TGTGCCAGCAGCCAAGATCGGGGATCTAATTCACCCCTCCACTTT,CASSQDRGSNSPLHF
.,TRBV11-2,.,TRBJ1-1,TGTGCCAGCAGCTTTAGTCCCCAGAACACTGAAGCTTTCTTT,CASSFSPQNTEAFF
TRBD2,TRBV7-9,.,TRBJ2-7,TGTGCCAGCAGCCCCAGGGGTAGCGGGGCTGGCGAGCAGTACTTC,CASSPRGSGAGEQYF
.,TRBV3-1/TRBV3-2,.,TRBJ1-3,TGTGCCAGCAGCCAAGGTAGCATACAGGCCTTCTCTGGAAACACCATATATTTT,CASSQGSIQAFSGNTIYF
.,TRBV30,.,TRBJ1-2,TGTGCCTGGAGTGTAAATACCTACGGCTACACCTTC,CAWSVNTYGYTF
.,TRBV7-2,.,TRBJ2-1,TGTGCCAGCAGCTTAGTGGGGGGAAGCTCCTACAATGAGCAGTTCTTC,CASSLVGGSSYNEQFF
TRBD2,TRBV7-3,.,TRBJ2-1,TGTGCCAGCAGCTTAAATCTAGCGGGTTACAATGAGCAGTTCTTC,CASSLNLAGYNEQFF
.,TRBV28,.,TRBJ2-1,TGTGCCAGCAGGTCATCCTTAGCGGCCTCCTACAATGAGCAGTTCTTC,CASRSSLAASYNEQFF
.,TRBV5-1,few,TRBJ1-5,TGCGCCAGCAGCTTGGACAACAATCAGCCCCAGCATTTT,CASSLDNNQPQHF
.,TRBV12-5,.,TRBJ2-5,TGTGCTAGTGGTGGAAATACAGGGATAGGAGAGACCCAGTACTTC,CASGGNTGIGETQYF
.,TRBV30,.,TRBJ1-2,TGTGCCTGGAGTCAGGGAGGGTATGGCTACACCTTC,CAWSQGGYGYTF
.,TRBV5-1,few,TRBJ1-1,TGCGCCAGCAGCTTTGAGGGTCGAACTGAAGCTTTCTTT,CASSFEGRTEAFF
TRBD1,TRBV18,few,TRBJ1-3,TGTGCCAGCTCACCACGGACAGGGTCCGGAAACACCATATATTTT,CASSPRTGSGNTIYF
TRBD2,TRBV28,once,TRBJ2-3,TGTGCCAGCAGTTCCCCTAGCGGGAGGGGGGGGCACACAGATACGCAGTATTTT,CASSSPSGRGGHTDTQYF
.,TRBV3-1/TRBV3-2,.,TRBJ1-6,TGTGCCAGCAGCCAATCAGAGGCAGTTAATTCACCCCTCCACTTT,CASSQSEAVNSPLHF
.,TRBV12-5,.,TRBJ2-1,TGTGCTAGTGGTTTGGCGTCCGGGACTGGGGGGAATGAGCAGTTCTTC,CASGLASGTGGNEQFF
TRBD1,TRBV4-2,.,TRBJ1-5,TGTGCCAGCAGCCAAGCGGGACAGCTTCATCAGCCCCAGCATTTT,CASSQAGQLHQPQHF
TRBD2,TRBV7-9,.,TRBJ2-1,TGTGCCAGCAGCTTCAGGCTAGCGGAGGCAGCCAATGAGCAGTTCTTC,CASSFRLAEAANEQFF
.,TRBV30,.,TRBJ1-4,TGTGCCTGGAGTACTGCGACGGGGGCTAATGAAAAACTGTTTTTT,CAWSTATGANEKLFF
.,TRBV24-1,.,TRBJ2-6,TGTGCCACCAGTGCCCCCACGGGTGGGGCCAACGTCCTGACTTTC,CATSAPTGGANVLTF
TRBD1,TRBV2,.,TRBJ2-5,TGTGCCAGCAGTGAAGGGGGACAGGGGTATGAGACCCAGTACTTC,CASSEGGQGYETQYF
TRBD2,TRBV3-1/TRBV3-2,.,TRBJ2-7,TGTGCCAGCAGCCAAGCGGCTAGCGGGGCGCACTACGAGCAGTACTTC,CASSQAASGAHYEQYF
.,TRBV5-1,.,TRBJ2-5,TGCGCCAGCAGCTTTTACGGTTCCGCCCAAGAGACCCAGTACTTC,CASSFYGSAQETQYF
.,TRBV28,.,TRBJ1-1,TGTGCCAGCATCGAAGGGGGTAGGCGGCAAGAAGCTTTCTTT,CASIEGGRRQEAFF
TRBD2,TRBV5-1,.,TRBJ2-3,TGCGCCAGCAGCTCGAAGCGGGAGGGCACAGATACGCAGTATTTT,CASSSKREGTDTQYF
TRBD1,TRBV7-2,.,TRBJ1-3,TGTGCCAGCACAGGACAGGCTGGAAACACCATATATTTT,CASTGQAGNTIYF
TRBD1,TRBV29-1,.,TRBJ1-3,TGCAGCGTTGAAGACACGGACAGGGCTGGAAACACCATATATTTT,CSVEDTDRAGNTIYF
TRBD1,TRBV29-1,few,TRBJ2-7,TGCAGCGTTGACAATCGGGGACAGGGGAATCGCGAGCAGTACTTC,CSVDNRGQGNREQYF
.,TRBV7-8,.,TRBJ1-1,TGTGCCAGCAGCTTAGCGGGGAGCTTGAACACTGAAGCTTTCTTT,CASSLAGSLNTEAFF
TRBD1,TRBV29-1,.,TRBJ1-4,TGCAGCGTTTTATTCAGGGGGGAAAAACTGTTTTTT,CSVLFRGEKLFF
.,TRBV15,.,TRBJ2-7,TGTGCCACCAGCAGAGATTATCCGGAGAGATACGAGCAGTACTTC,CATSRDYPERYEQYF